One and the same sample provided the 15 T cell receptor beta chains below, sequenced in a study of T cells expressing NK-cell markers. Each CDR3 protein gets one entry in TCRdb, which reprocessed the 5' RACE reads and gives no DNA. The sample has approximately 380,000 distinct CDR3 sequences; the top ten hold 5.2%. The sequenced sample was blood T cells: a sorted CD56 or NKG2C T cell subset, CD4+ or CD8+ T cells, or bulk PBMC T cells (not recorded which). The receptors originated from a man aged 18 to 69 in good health.

The chain uses TRBV20-1 and TRBJ2-3. Germline-derived CDR1 and CDR2 are DFQATT and SNEGSKA (reference sequence). The CDR3 is 11 amino acids. CDR3 sequence: CSPYTPDTQYF.

This chain uses TRBV5-5 with TRBJ2-7. CDR3 length: 17 residues. Germline V gene data show CDR1 as SGHKS and CDR2 as YYEKEE (reference sequence). CDR3 amino acids: CASRSRTDLLSSYEQYF.

The V call is TRBV19, the J call TRBJ2-6; lacking DNA, the TRBD1 call made by TCRdb goes unchecked. The CDR3 runs to 17 residues. In germline, CDR1 is LNHDA, CDR2 SQIVND (reference sequence). The CDR3 spells CASSIPRGGSGANVLTF.

The chain joins TRBV6-6 to TRBJ1-5; TCRdb gives TRBD1 as the D gene, but with no DNA this cannot be confirmed. The CDR3 has 18 amino acids. Germline values: CDR1 MNHNY, CDR2 SVGAGI (reference sequence). The CDR3 is CASSDPLGAGVPNQPQHF.

The chain joins TRBV9 to TRBJ2-3; TCRdb's D call of TRBD1 is untestable without DNA. CDR1 and CDR2 (germline): SGDLS, YYNGEE. CDR3 length: 15 amino acids. This chain's CDR3 is CASSVAQGRVRTQYF.

The chain carries TRBV2 and TRBJ2-3; lacking DNA, the TRBD2 call made by TCRdb goes unchecked. Germline V gene sequence: CDR1 SNHLY, CDR2 FYNNEI. CDR3 length equals 14 residues. This chain's CDR3 is CASSKERGTDTQYF.

The chain joins TRBV24-1 to TRBJ2-3; TCRdb lists TRBD2, though no DNA is available to test this call. From germline, CDR1 is KGHDR and CDR2 SFDVKD. This CDR3 contains 17 residues. The CDR3: CATSDGTSGGSTDTQYF.

The chain employs TRBV19 and TRBJ2-5; TCRdb names TRBD1, which stays unverified in the absence of DNA. CDR3 size: 14 residues. Germline V gene lookup returns CDR1 LNHDA and CDR2 SQIVND (reference sequence). CDR3 region: CASSILQGGVTQYF.

The CDR3 is CASSSHQLAKNIQYF. This chain joins TRBV28 and TRBJ2-4. The CDR3 length is 15 residues. CDR1 is MDHEN and CDR2 is SYDVKM in the germline V gene.

The CDR3 reads CASSKLTTGTYEQYF. The chain joins TRBV19 to TRBJ2-7. Per germline, CDR1 LNHDA and CDR2 SQIVND (reference sequence). CDR3 length: 15 amino acids.

The gene calls are TRBV11-1 and TRBJ1-1; TCRdb lists TRBD1, though no DNA is available to test this call. CDR1 is SGHAT, CDR2 FQDESV, per germline (reference sequence). The CDR3 has 13 amino acids. This CDR3 is CASSRDRWTEAFF.

The rearrangement links TRBV18 to TRBJ1-1. This CDR3 has 14 residues. Germline V gene sequence: CDR1 KGHSH, CDR2 LQKENI. This chain's CDR3 is CASSSDTLGTEAFF.

The chain carries TRBV12-3 or TRBV12-4 and TRBJ2-2; TCRdb's D gene call, TRBD2, goes unchecked for lack of DNA. The CDR3 spans 16 residues. CDR3 sequence: CASSILAGGRPGELFF.

The gene calls are TRBV7-9 and TRBJ2-1; lacking DNA, the TRBD2 call made by TCRdb goes unchecked. The V gene's germline CDR1 is SEHNR and CDR2 FQNEAQ (reference sequence). The CDR3 runs 17 residues. The CDR3 loop reads CASSSHLLAGGFNEQFF.

V and J are TRBV12-3 or TRBV12-4 and TRBJ2-3; as DNA is missing, the TRBD1 call by TCRdb cannot be tested. This CDR3 region has 12 residues. The CDR3 region is CASSLAHGTQYF.